This entry features one T cell receptor beta chain sequence. Its antigen remains unknown. Primers included in the PCR were 60 Vbeta and 13 Jbeta primers. Authors' methods: In a later analysis, of about 80 million unique beta chains, roughly 9.9 million appeared in at least two donors. The assay was immunoSEQ multiplex PCR, and TCRdb's table has in-frame clones only and misses some. The DNA gave D and trimming, while V, J and clone size come from that table. The sample yields approximately 110,000 clones, around 73% seen once. The data originate from a study of cytomegalovirus exposure and HLA in healthy donors. The CDR3 is 14 amino acids. Germline lookup yields CDR1 SGHKS and CDR2 YYEKEE (reference sequence). J was trimmed by 10 bases and V by 4 bases; bases with no gene match: 10. Study-wide results and limits: The HLA-A and HLA-B alleles of most subjects were reportedly predicted accurately from TCR beta sequences. A missense variant in DCLRE1C was later tied to TCR beta V- and J-gene trimming. After further analysis at a later stage, roughly 16,000 TCR beta sequences were associated with HLA alleles at 0.05 false discovery rate.

This clonotype was sampled from a man in his 60s in good health and CMV-seropositive. V usage is TRBV5-5 and J usage is TRBJ1-2; 10 positions match TRBD1. Sequences were obtained from PBMCs. For the CDR3, the DNA is TGTGCCAGCAGCCGGGGACAGGGGAGTGGAGCCTACACCTTC. Translation: CASSRGQGSGAYTF.